These 29 T cell receptor beta chains were sequenced from one sample in a study of blood T cells in healthy people across ages. Using a J-beta primer mix together with a sample-barcoded 5' primer, a second PCR was run for roughly 6 to 11 cycles. TCRdb re-derived calls from the 5' RACE reads in MiXCR, one entry per CDR3 protein. The sample carries over a million distinct CDR3 sequences, almost 60% recorded once. The specimen was blood. The receptor source for this set is a man younger than 30 in good health.

The sample holds a few counts of this clonotype. For the CDR3, the DNA is TGCAGCGTTGAGGTTGGGGCCAACGTCCTGACTTTC. Translated, it gives CSVEVGANVLTF. V is TRBV29-1 and J is TRBJ2-6, with unresolved D. This CDR3 is 12 amino acids long. Germline loops: CDR1 SQVTM, CDR2 ANQGSEA. Trimming took 3 bases from V and 3 from J, leaving 3 bases between them.

The J gene is TRBJ2-5, the V gene TRBV6-5, with D possibly TRBD2 on 5 matching bases. The CDR3 length is 15 residues. Germline V lookup: CDR1 MNHEY, CDR2 SVGAGI. V gave up 5 bases and J gave up 1 base, with 14 bases separating them. The CDR3, as DNA: TGTGCCAGCAGTCATCGGACGGGATTCCAAGAGACCCAGTACTTC. Protein: CASSHRTGFQETQYF.

CDR3 amino acids: CASRGGQRYTDTQYF. The CDR3 nucleotides are TGTGCCAGCAGGGGAGGGCAGCGATACACAGATACGCAGTATTTT. V is TRBV6-5 and J is TRBJ2-3; 7 bases align to TRBD2. This CDR3 is 15 amino acids long. V lost 6 bases, J lost 2 bases, and 8 bases stayed unmatched. CDR1 and CDR2 from the germline V gene are MNHEY and SVGAGI.

This chain links TRBV4-1 with TRBJ2-1; 8 bases match TRBD2. V shed 1 base and J 3 bases; nucleotides not matched to a gene: 2. The germline CDR1 and CDR2 sequences are MGHRA and YSYEKL. CDR3 size: 15 residues. CDR3: CASSQGGTSYNEQFF. The CDR3 coding sequence is TGCGCCAGCAGCCAAGGCGGGACTAGCTACAATGAGCAGTTCTTC.

The V gene is TRBV7-9, the J gene TRBJ1-6; 8 bases map to TRBD1. V dropped 1 base and J dropped 8; count of bases not matched to a gene: 4. The CDR3 consists of 15 residues. Germline lookup yields CDR1 SEHNR and CDR2 FQNEAQ (reference sequence). The CDR3 loop is CASSLDRDRYSPLHF. CDR3 nucleotide sequence: TGTGCCAGCAGCTTAGACCGGGACAGGTATTCACCCCTCCACTTT.

The V call is TRBV6-6, the J call TRBJ2-2; D tentatively fits TRBD1 or TRBD2 (6 bases each). CDR3 length equals 14 residues. Germline V gene sequence: CDR1 MNHNY, CDR2 SVGAGI (reference sequence). The V end was cut by 8 bases, the J end by 5 bases, with 15 bases between. The CDR3 coding sequence is TGTGCCAGCCTAGGGGGGCTTGGGACCGGGGAGCTGTTTTTT. It translates to CASLGGLGTGELFF.

The J gene is TRBJ1-5, the V gene TRBV20-1; D is unclear. This CDR3 has 11 amino acids. Trimming stripped 3 bases from V and 4 bases from J, with 4 bases between. CDR1 is DFQATT, CDR2 SNEGSKA, per germline (reference sequence). The CDR3 nucleotides read TGCAGTGCTAGTAGTAATCAGCCCCAGCATTTT. Protein: CSASSNQPQHF.

This clonotype came up once. The V gene is TRBV9, the J gene TRBJ2-1; TRBD2 is a possible D gene (5 bases). CDR1 and CDR2 from the germline V gene are SGDLS and YYNGEE. This CDR3 has 15 residues. V shed 0 bases and J shed 12 bases, with 19 bases lying between them. The CDR3 nucleotides are TGTGCCAGCAGCGTAGGGCTAGCAGAGTCCATTGCGCAGTTCTTC. This translates into CASSVGLAESIAQFF. Full variable domain (rest looked up from reference TRBV9 and TRBJ2-1): DSGVTQTPKHLITATGQRVTLRCSPRSGDLSVYWYQQSLDQGLQFLIQYYNGEERAKGNILERFSAQQFPDLHSELNLSSLELGDSALYFCASSVGLAESIAQFFGPGTRLTVL.

The J gene is TRBJ2-4, the V gene TRBV10-3; D gene unclear. From germline, CDR1 is ENHRY and CDR2 SYGVKD. Between the trimmed V and J ends, which lost 3 bases and 13 bases, there was a span of 13 bases. This CDR3 contains 12 residues. For the CDR3, the DNA is TGTGCCATCAGTGATTTCGCAAGTGAGCAGTACTTC. This encodes CAISDFASEQYF.

Comment on this clonotype: A read error is possible here, since a much larger clone lies one base away. This chain joins TRBV6-4 and TRBJ2-3; weak D call: TRBD1 (5 bases). Trimming took 2 bases from V and 3 from J, leaving 9 bases between them. CDR1 is MRHNA and CDR2 is SNTAGT in the germline V gene. The CDR3 is made up of 14 amino acids. The DNA for the CDR3 is TGTGCCAGCAGTGACGCAAAGGGGACAGATACGCAGTATTTT. This translates into CASSDAKGTDTQYF.

The genes are TRBV5-5 and TRBJ2-4, with 8 bases identical to TRBD2. The end of the DNA is better explained by TRBJ2-7, so the J call may be wrong. This CDR3 is 14 amino acids long. Germline-derived CDR1 and CDR2 are SGHKS and YYEKEE (reference sequence). CDR3 protein: CASVGRGVTYEQYF. Written as DNA, the CDR3 is TGTGCCAGCGTCGGGCGGGGGGTGACCTACGAGCAGTACTTC.

This clonotype was counted a few times. The rearrangement joins TRBV29-1 to TRBJ2-5; D uncertain. Germline lookup yields CDR1 SQVTM and CDR2 ANQGSEA. This CDR3 region has 12 residues. Trimming stripped 5 bases from V and 0 bases from J, with 7 bases between. For the CDR3, the DNA is TGCAGCGTTAAGGTCGACCAAGAGACCCAGTACTTC. It encodes CSVKVDQETQYF.

The V and J genes are TRBV7-2 and TRBJ2-7, with a weak D call TRBD1 (5 bases). The CDR3 contains 14 residues. The V and J ends lost 5 bases and 2 bases respectively, with 13 bases between them. From germline, CDR1 is SGHTA and CDR2 FQGNSA. The CDR3 coding sequence is TGTGCCAGCAGCCCGGACACGTCGCCCTACGAGCAGTACTTC. It specifies CASSPDTSPYEQYF.

The chain combines TRBV27 with TRBJ2-3, with D maybe TRBD2 (5 bases). Germline-derived CDR1 and CDR2 are MNHEY and SMNVEV (reference sequence). The V end was cut by 5 bases, the J end by 0 bases, with 9 bases between. CDR3 length equals 14 residues. CDR3 amino acids: CASSTGYSTDTQYF. Written as DNA, the CDR3 is TGTGCCAGCAGTACGGGGTATAGCACAGATACGCAGTATTTT.

The V call is TRBV12-3 or TRBV12-4, the J call TRBJ2-3; D is unclear. Trimming cost V 4 bases and J 3 bases, with 26 bases left between them. The CDR3 covers 19 residues. CDR3 sequence: CASSSRTSQAPIGTDTQYF. As DNA, the CDR3 is TGTGCCAGCAGTTCCCGAACTTCCCAGGCCCCAATAGGTACAGATACGCAGTATTTT.

The chain links TRBV4-2 to TRBJ2-1, with 9 bases that match TRBD2. Per the germline V gene, CDR1 is LGHNA and CDR2 is YNFKEQ. With 6 bases clipped from V and 2 bases from J, the junction kept 2 bases outside the gene matches. This CDR3 is 14 amino acids long. The DNA of the CDR3 is TGTGCCAGCAGGTCTAGCGGGACCTACAATGAGCAGTTCTTC. Encoded protein: CASRSSGTYNEQFF.

The V and J genes are TRBV11-2 and TRBJ2-1; 7 bases map to TRBD2. V shed 4 bases and J 8 bases; nucleotides not matched to a gene: 5. The CDR3 sequence is 13 residues long. Per the germline V gene, CDR1 is SGHAT and CDR2 is FQNNGV. The CDR3 loop reads CASSSKTSHEQFF. In DNA form, the CDR3 reads TGTGCCAGCAGCTCCAAGACTAGCCATGAGCAGTTCTTC.

The chain couples TRBV12-3 or TRBV12-4 to TRBJ1-2, with TRBD1 matching 8 bases. After removal of 5 bases from V and 0 bases from J, the junction contained 8 bases not matched to a gene. CDR3 length: 16 amino acids. This CDR3 reads CASSIGQGLANYGYTF. As DNA, the CDR3 is TGTGCCAGCAGTATTGGACAGGGCCTAGCTAACTATGGCTACACCTTC.

The rearrangement links TRBV5-1 to TRBJ2-7; D is unresolved. The V and J ends lost 0 bases and 5 bases respectively, with 12 bases between them. Germline CDR1 reads SGHRS; CDR2 reads YFSETQ. The CDR3 length is 14 residues. CDR3 sequence (DNA): TGCGCCAGCAGCTTGGTGGCCAGTTTCGACGAGCAGTACTTC. Protein sequence: CASSLVASFDEQYF.

The chain links TRBV7-9 to TRBJ2-7; the D gene is possibly TRBD1 (5 bases). The CDR3 has 16 residues. V was trimmed by 2 bases and J by 2 bases, leaving 16 bases between them. Germline CDR1 reads SEHNR; CDR2 reads FQNEAQ (reference sequence). The CDR3 loop is CASSLSVEQDPYEQYF. Written as DNA, the CDR3 is TGTGCCAGCAGCTTAAGCGTCGAACAGGACCCCTACGAGCAGTACTTC.

The chain joins TRBV20-1 to TRBJ2-1, with 7 bases lining up with TRBD2. V shed 5 bases, J shed 7 bases, and the junction held 14 bases outside the gene matches. The CDR3 length is 15 residues. CDR1 and CDR2 (germline): DFQATT, SNEGSKA (reference sequence). The CDR3 loop reads CSAPPRRSGGNEQFF. The CDR3 coding sequence is TGCAGTGCTCCCCCCCGGAGGTCGGGAGGTAATGAGCAGTTCTTC.

The chain couples TRBV5-6 to TRBJ2-1; TRBD2 aligns across 7 bases. The germline gives CDR1 SGHDT, CDR2 YYEEEE. The ends lost 6 bases at V and 9 bases at J; junction bases unmatched: 18. This CDR3 region has 16 residues. CDR3 loop: CASTSWVVAGSFEQFF. The DNA of the CDR3 is TGTGCCAGCACTTCGTGGGTGGTAGCGGGTAGCTTTGAGCAGTTCTTC.

V gene TRBV15 combines with J gene TRBJ2-1; D may be TRBD1 (6 bases). Germline V gene lookup returns CDR1 LNHNV and CDR2 YYDKDF (reference sequence). V lost 2 bases, J lost 0 bases, and 17 bases lay in between. The length of the CDR3 is 18 residues. Written as DNA, the CDR3 is TGTGCCACCAGCAGATCCGGAAGGACAGCGAGCTCCTACAATGAGCAGTTCTTC. Residues: CATSRSGRTASSYNEQFF.

The chain joins TRBV20-1 to TRBJ2-7, with D possibly matching TRBD2 (6 bases). Between the trimmed V and J ends, which lost 7 bases and 7 bases, there was a span of 14 bases. The CDR3 length is 11 residues. Per the germline V gene, CDR1 is DFQATT and CDR2 is SNEGSKA (reference sequence). The CDR3 DNA follows: TGCAGTGTTGAGAGGAGGGGTGAGCAGTACTTC. Amino acid sequence: CSVERRGEQYF.

The chain joins TRBV5-1 to TRBJ1-1, with unresolved D. This CDR3 has 14 amino acids. The germline V gene has CDR1 SGHRS and CDR2 YFSETQ. V was trimmed by 6 bases and J by 3 bases, leaving 15 bases between them. In nucleotides, the CDR3 is TGCGCCAGCAATGCATGGGGAGATGACACTGAAGCTTTCTTT. Encoded protein: CASNAWGDDTEAFF. Combining the CDR3 with reference TRBV5-1 and TRBJ1-1 gives the whole variable domain KAGVTQTPRYLIKTRGQQVTLSCSPISGHRSVSWYQQTPGQGLQFLFEYFSETQRNKGNFPGRFSGRQFSNSRSEMNVSTLELGDSALYLCASNAWGDDTEAFFGQGTRLTVV.

The CDR3 bases are TGTGCCAGCAGCTTAGTTGGACGGGACGCCTCCTACGAGCAGTACTTC. Translation gives CASSLVGRDASYEQYF. V gene TRBV7-9 combines with J gene TRBJ2-7; D may match TRBD1 or TRBD2 (5 bases each). Trimming left V 1 base short and J 0 bases short, with 13 bases between. Germline V gene lookup returns CDR1 SEHNR and CDR2 FQNEAQ (reference sequence). The CDR3 runs 16 residues. Based on the CDR3 plus reference TRBV7-9 and TRBJ2-7, the full variable domain is DTGVSQNPRHKITKRGQNVTFRCDPISEHNRLYWYRQTLGQGPEFLTYFQNEAQLEKSRLLSDRFSAERPKGSFSTLEIQRTEQGDSAMYLCASSLVGRDASYEQYFGPGTRLTVT.

The CDR3 nucleotides are TGTGCCAGCAGCGTAGTTCGCTCCACAGATACGCAGTATTTT. This translates into CASSVVRSTDTQYF. The chain links TRBV9 to TRBJ2-3, with D unresolved. Germline V gene data show CDR1 as SGDLS and CDR2 as YYNGEE. Trimming pared 0 bases from V and 2 bases from J, leaving 7 bases between. The CDR3 totals 14 residues. Complete variable domain (other parts from reference TRBV9 and TRBJ2-3): DSGVTQTPKHLITATGQRVTLRCSPRSGDLSVYWYQQSLDQGLQFLIQYYNGEERAKGNILERFSAQQFPDLHSELNLSSLELGDSALYFCASSVVRSTDTQYFGPGTRLTVL.

The chain joins TRBV7-9 to TRBJ2-4; TRBD1 matches at 9 bases. The CDR3 has 15 residues. CDR1 is SEHNR, CDR2 FQNEAQ, per germline (reference sequence). V trimming: 6 bases; J trimming: 13 bases; junction bases outside the gene matches: 16. The CDR3 reads CASSRGQGILDKQYF. CDR3 DNA: TGTGCCAGCAGTCGAGGACAGGGGATTTTGGACAAGCAGTACTTC.

The V and J genes are TRBV15 and TRBJ2-7; TRBD2 aligns across 7 bases. Germline V gene lookup returns CDR1 LNHNV and CDR2 YYDKDF (reference sequence). The junction had 5 bases not matched to a gene; V was cut back by 0 bases and J by 0 bases. The CDR3 runs 16 residues. The CDR3 DNA follows: TGTGCCACCAGCAGAGACAGGGCTAGCGGCTCCTACGAGCAGTACTTC. Translated, it gives CATSRDRASGSYEQYF. The full variable domain, rest sourced from reference TRBV15 and TRBJ2-7, is DAMVIQNPRYQVTQFGKPVTLSCSQTLNHNVMYWYQQKSSQAPKLLFHYYDKDFNNEADTPDNFQSRRPNTSFCFLDIRSPGLGDTAMYLCATSRDRASGSYEQYFGPGTRLTVT.